The clone carrying this T cell receptor beta chain was observed a handful of times. Its antigen is not known. The data originate from a study of cytomegalovirus exposure and HLA in healthy donors. Study in general: A previous analysis identified 100 million or so unique TCR beta sequences derived from around 200 million T cells. Overall study results and limits: Presence/absence analyses rested on an assumption that sequencing depth was roughly uniform across donors. Among donors in an Asian-associated ancestry cluster, a later analysis reportedly found fewer N-insertions than the roughly 680-donor mean. The majority of CMV-associated TCR beta chains were reported as apparently HLA-restricted in a later analysis.

The CDR3 has 13 residues. The germline V gene encodes CDR1 MGHRA and CDR2 YSYEKL. V was pared by 7 bases and J by 3 bases, with 13 bases between. 60 Vbeta and 13 Jbeta primers were used in PCR. Profiling relied on immunoSEQ multiplex PCR, and the TCRdb table lists in-frame clones only, not all of them. Of 120,000 to 150,000 clones listed, around 90% are singletons. Sequencing input: PBMCs. J is TRBJ2-7 and V is TRBV4-1; maybe TRBD1 (5 bases). This receptor was identified in a woman between 40 and 50 years old in good health and CMV-seronegative. The CDR3 sequence is CASIPGHFYEQYF. The CDR3 nucleotides read TGCGCCAGCATCCCAGGACATTTCTACGAGCAGTACTTC.